A selection of T cell receptor beta chains follows, all from one sample in a study of Ad26.COV2.S vaccination and SARS-CoV-2 variants. This table comes from immunoSEQ multiplex PCR, and its TCRdb copy is limited to in-frame clones, with some not included. Of approximately 300,000 clones in the sample, around four fifths are singletons; the top ten hold 2.1%. The sequencing here drew on peripheral blood, taken in a trial of Ad26.COV2.S vaccine versus placebo. Receptors were obtained from a person between 18 and 65 years old who received the Ad26.COV2.S COVID-19 vaccine or a placebo. CDR3s include the opening cysteine and the closing phenylalanine or tryptophan. A D gene is named only where the DNA matches it firmly. Rows give clone size only sometimes, using once, few, many, or a class for an expanded clone.

V	size	D	J	DNA	CDR3
TRBV7-2	NA	NA	TRBJ1-5	TGTGCCAGCAGCTTAGTGGGAGCGGGGGCAGGACAGCCCCAGCATTTT	CASSLVGAGAGQPQHF
TRBV18	NA	NA	TRBJ2-2	TGTGCCAGCTCACCCCCCAGGGGACGGGCCCCGAACACCGGGGAGCTGTTTTTT	CASSPPRGRAPNTGELFF
TRBV10-3	NA	NA	TRBJ1-2	TGTGCCATCAGTTCCGGGACATTCTATGGCTACACCTTC	CAISSGTFYGYTF
TRBV4-2	NA	TRBD1	TRBJ2-1	TGTGCCAGCAGCCAAGATAGGGACAGGGTGGGCGATGAGCAGTTCTTC	CASSQDRDRVGDEQFF
TRBV19	NA	NA	TRBJ1-5	TGTGCCAGTACGGTTGGGGGAATCGGTAGCAATCAGCCCCAGCATTTT	CASTVGGIGSNQPQHF
TRBV5-1	NA	TRBD2	TRBJ2-7	TGCGCCAGCAGCACCGGGACTAGCGGGGGGGGTGGCGACGAGCAGTACTTC	CASSTGTSGGGGDEQYF
TRBV5-4	NA	TRBD2	TRBJ2-3	TGTGCCAGCAGCGGAGAGTGGCGGGGGAGCACAGATACGCAGTATTTT	CASSGEWRGSTDTQYF
TRBV9	few	TRBD2	TRBJ2-6	TGTGCCAGCAGTGCGCCCGGACTAGCGGGGCCGGGAGGGGCCAACGTCCTGACTTTC	CASSAPGLAGPGGANVLTF
TRBV7-9	NA	TRBD2	TRBJ2-3	TGTGCCAGCAGCTTAAGGACTAGCGGGGGGCCCACAGATACGCAGTATTTT	CASSLRTSGGPTDTQYF
TRBV28	NA	NA	TRBJ2-7	TGTGCCAGCAGTCCCATGGCAGGGGGGGAGCAGTACTTC	CASSPMAGGEQYF
TRBV6-4	once	TRBD1	TRBJ1-5	TGTGCCAGCAGGGACAGGGCGAGGCGGGATAGCAATCAGCCCCAGCATTTT	CASRDRARRDSNQPQHF
TRBV7-2	NA	NA	TRBJ2-7	TGTGCCAGTGTTCCGGGATCCAGCTCCTACGAGCAGTACTTC	CASVPGSSSYEQYF
TRBV2	few	NA	TRBJ1-2	TGTGCCAGCAACATAGGGACTGGCGGCTACACCTTC	CASNIGTGGYTF
TRBV2	NA	NA	TRBJ1-4	TGTGCCAGCGGGGATAAAGCTGCCGTGGTTTATGAAAAACTGTTTTTT	CASGDKAAVVYEKLFF
TRBV7-9	NA	NA	TRBJ2-3	TGTGCCAGCAGTTTTACCGGGGGCGATACGCAGTATTTT	CASSFTGGDTQYF
TRBV27	NA	NA	TRBJ1-1	TGTGCCAGCAGTTTATTGGGGAACACTGAAGCTTTCTTT	CASSLLGNTEAFF
TRBV9	few	NA	TRBJ2-1	TGTGCCAGCAGCGTGGCACAGGGTGGCGACAATGAGCAGTTCTTC	CASSVAQGGDNEQFF